The 30 T cell receptor beta chains listed next were all sequenced from one sample in a study of cytomegalovirus exposure and HLA in healthy donors. The PCR had 60 Vbeta and 13 Jbeta primers. Profiling relied on immunoSEQ multiplex PCR, and the TCRdb table lists in-frame clones only, not all of them. Counted here are under 200,000 clones, about an eighth occurring once; the ten biggest clones make up about 8%. The sequenced sample was PBMCs. These receptors were taken from a man aged 45-65 years in good health and CMV-seropositive.

The chain has TRBV6-5 and TRBJ1-2; no firm D call. V gave up 0 bases and J gave up 4 bases, with 15 bases separating them. There are 16 residues in the CDR3. Germline assignment: CDR1 MNHEY and CDR2 SVGAGI. The DNA for the CDR3 is TGTGCCAGCAGTTACTCGGACTCCCCCAAGGGCTATGGCTACACCTTC. Protein: CASSYSDSPKGYGYTF.

J is TRBJ1-5 and V is TRBV19; tentative D call: TRBD1 (6 bases). Deletions cut 4 bases from V and 0 bases from J, with 10 bases between. The CDR3 consists of 15 residues. Germline CDR1 and CDR2: LNHDA and SQIVND (reference sequence). This chain's CDR3 is CASSNRDYSNQPQHF. The DNA of the CDR3 is TGTGCCAGTAGTAACAGGGATTATAGCAATCAGCCCCAGCATTTT.

DNA of the CDR3: TGCGCCAGCAGCCATGGACAGGGGGCGGGCACTGAAGCTTTCTTT. Translating gives CASSHGQGAGTEAFF. This chain connects TRBV5-1 to TRBJ1-1; 11 bases fit TRBD1. CDR3 size: 15 residues. Germline V lookup: CDR1 SGHRS, CDR2 YFSETQ. The J segment lost 4 bases and the V segment lost 4 bases, leaving 6 bases of the junction unmatched.

The chain employs TRBV5-1 and TRBJ2-3, with 7 positions matching TRBD1. The CDR3 spans 16 residues. Germline CDR1 SGHRS, CDR2 YFSETQ. Trimming at V came to 1 base and at J to 1 base, leaving 6 bases not matched to a gene. The DNA of the CDR3 is TGCGCCAGCAGCTTGATGACAGGGTCTGGCACAGATACGCAGTATTTT. Translated, it gives CASSLMTGSGTDTQYF.

This sequence joins TRBV5-4 and TRBJ1-4; TRBD1 aligns across 8 bases. This CDR3 comprises 13 residues. Germline loops: CDR1 SGHNT, CDR2 YYREEE (reference sequence). V shed 4 bases, J shed 8 bases, and the junction held 4 bases outside the gene matches. CDR3 sequence: CASSRTGNEKLFF. The CDR3 DNA sequence: TGTGCCAGCAGCAGGACAGGGAACGAAAAACTGTTTTTT.

DNA for the CDR3: TGTGCCTGGAGTCCACTAGACTTCGAGCAGTACTTC. This codes for CAWSPLDFEQYF. This chain connects TRBV30 to TRBJ2-7; D is perhaps TRBD2 (5 bases). V shed 2 bases and J shed 6 bases, with 11 bases lying between them. CDR3 size: 12 residues. Germline V gives CDR1 GTSNPN, CDR2 SVGIG (reference sequence).

The chain employs TRBV2 and TRBJ2-2, with 9 bases that match TRBD2. Trimming cost V 6 bases and J 0 bases; bases outside gene matches: 11. The CDR3 loop spans 18 amino acids. Germline values: CDR1 SNHLY, CDR2 FYNNEI. In DNA form, the CDR3 reads TGTGCCAGCAGCCCCCGGCCTAGCGGGGCAGCGAACACCGGGGAGCTGTTTTTT. Translation: CASSPRPSGAANTGELFF.

The chain links TRBV7-2 to TRBJ1-4, with 11 bases aligning to TRBD1. Germline values: CDR1 SGHTA, CDR2 FQGNSA. V shed 1 base and J 1 base; nucleotides not matched to a gene: 8. This CDR3 region has 19 residues. CDR3 sequence (DNA): TGTGCCAGCAGCTTAGGGGACAGGGGGTCAGGGCAAACTAATGAAAAACTGTTTTTT. It codes for CASSLGDRGSGQTNEKLFF.

The V gene is TRBV5-6, the J gene TRBJ2-2; 8 bases are shared with TRBD1. Trimming removed 3 bases from V and 4 bases from J; junction bases left unmatched: 5. Per germline, CDR1 SGHDT and CDR2 YYEEEE. There are 15 residues in the CDR3. This CDR3 is CASSSGQGTTGELFF. CDR3 DNA: TGTGCCAGCAGCTCAGGACAGGGAACCACCGGGGAGCTGTTTTTT. Variable domain in full (rest from reference TRBV5-6 and TRBJ2-2): DAGVTQSPTHLIKTRGQQVTLRCSPKSGHDTVSWYQQALGQGPQFIFQYYEEEERQRGNFPDRFSGHQFPNYSSELNVNALLLGDSALYLCASSSGQGTTGELFFGEGSRLTVL.

In its sample, this clone was seen a few times. The chain employs TRBV5-6 and TRBJ2-2; possible D gene TRBD1, 6 bases. Germline CDR1 reads SGHDT; CDR2 reads YYEEEE. V lost 5 bases, J lost 1 base, and 15 bases lay in between. This CDR3 contains 16 residues. CDR3 bases: TGTGCCAGCAGGGCAGACAGGAGCTTGAACACCGGGGAGCTGTTTTTT. Amino acid sequence: CASRADRSLNTGELFF.

This clone was seen only a few times. The chain joins TRBV19 to TRBJ2-1, with a tentative D call TRBD1 (5 bases). The CDR3 contains 16 residues. V was cut by 4 bases and J by 6 bases, with 19 bases left in between. Germline V gives CDR1 LNHDA, CDR2 SQIVND (reference sequence). The CDR3 region is CASSSFKGAPGNEQFF. CDR3 DNA sequence: TGTGCCAGTAGTAGTTTTAAAGGGGCCCCGGGCAATGAGCAGTTCTTC.

This clone has a handful of counts. This chain joins TRBV4-3 and TRBJ2-1; possibly TRBD2 for D (5 bases). CDR3 length: 15 amino acids. Trimming left V 0 bases short and J 13 bases short, with 19 bases between. Looked up from germline, CDR1 is LGHNA and CDR2 is YSLEER. The CDR3 is CASSQESQILGGQFF. The CDR3 nucleotides are TGCGCCAGCAGCCAAGAATCGCAGATCTTAGGAGGTCAGTTCTTC.

This clone occurred a few times. This chain connects TRBV19 to TRBJ1-1, with D uncertain. The CDR3 is made up of 19 amino acids. Germline V gives CDR1 LNHDA, CDR2 SQIVND (reference sequence). V lost 10 bases to trimming and J lost 3 bases, with 33 bases between them. DNA for the CDR3: TGTGCCACGTGGGTTATGAGGGAGGGCCTCGTCTCGCGGTACACTGAAGCTTTCTTT. Its translation is CATWVMREGLVSRYTEAFF.

This clone has a handful of counts. The chain employs TRBV29-1 and TRBJ2-5; D unresolved. V was pared by 4 bases and J by 5 bases, with 11 bases between. CDR3 length: 12 amino acids. Germline V gene lookup returns CDR1 SQVTM and CDR2 ANQGSEA. The CDR3, as DNA: TGCAGCGTTGCTCGGTCCAGGGAGACCCAGTACTTC. Translation: CSVARSRETQYF.

This clone was seen more than once but under ten times. V is TRBV2 and J is TRBJ1-6, with D unclear. The CDR3 loop spans 15 amino acids. V was shortened by 3 bases and J by 6 bases, with 12 bases between the two germline ends. The V gene's germline CDR1 is SNHLY and CDR2 FYNNEI. CDR3 sequence reads: CASSEGRHPNSPLHF. The CDR3, as DNA: TGTGCCAGCAGTGAGGGCAGGCACCCTAATTCACCCCTCCACTTT.

In this sample, this clone turned up a few times. CDR3 DNA: TGTGCCAGCAGCAAGGGGACAGAAGGCTACACCTTC. This sequence encodes CASSKGTEGYTF. J is TRBJ1-2 and V is TRBV6-5, with 7 positions matching TRBD1. The CDR3 extends over 12 amino acids. Per the germline V gene, CDR1 is MNHEY and CDR2 is SVGAGI. Germline trimming cut 6 bases from V and 8 bases from J; bases unmatched to any gene: 6.

This chain uses TRBV19 with TRBJ2-3, with 8 bases fitting TRBD2. The V segment lost 6 bases and the J segment 1 base; nucleotides outside the gene matches: 3. Germline V CDR1 and CDR2: LNHDA, SQIVND (reference sequence). The CDR3 has 14 residues. The CDR3 coding sequence is TGTGCCAGTAGCGGACTAGCTCGCACAGATACGCAGTATTTT. Translation gives CASSGLARTDTQYF.

This clone was found a few times. This sequence joins TRBV11-3 and TRBJ1-4, with 7 bases fitting TRBD1. Trimming took 4 bases from V and 5 from J; bases not matched to a gene: 7. The CDR3 totals 15 residues. The germline gives CDR1 SGHNT, CDR2 YENEEA. The CDR3 protein is CASSSTGTVNEKLFF. CDR3 bases: TGTGCCAGCAGCTCAACCGGGACAGTAAATGAAAAACTGTTTTTT.

With respect to this clone: Lacking the conserved final phenylalanine or tryptophan, this CDR3 likely reflects a read error. Because the CDR3's place on the DNA is in doubt, the DNA is left out and the CDR3 is given as listed by TCRdb. Other DNA sequences in the sample encode the same CDR3. The V call is TRBV13, the J call TRBJ2-3; no DNA check was done on the table's D call, TRBD2. CDR1 and CDR2 (germline): PRHDT, FYEKMQ (reference sequence). Including both end residues, the CDR3 is 14 amino acids long. CDR3 amino acids: CASSLGLAGDTKYL.

The genes are TRBV2 and TRBJ1-2; D not resolved. The CDR3 consists of 14 residues. V gave up 5 bases and J gave up 3 bases, with 13 bases separating them. The V gene's germline CDR1 is SNHLY and CDR2 FYNNEI. CDR3 loop: CASSHRIAHYGYTF. In DNA form, the CDR3 reads TGTGCCAGCAGTCATCGGATAGCACACTATGGCTACACCTTC.

In its sample, this clone was seen once. The chain recombines TRBV19 with TRBJ2-5; 13 bases line up with TRBD2. In germline, CDR1 is LNHDA, CDR2 SQIVND (reference sequence). V trimming: 9 bases; J trimming: 5 bases; junction bases outside the gene matches: 12. The CDR3 is made up of 16 amino acids. The DNA for the CDR3 is TGTGCCAGCGGGGGACTAGCGGGGAGTGGGTTGGAGACCCAGTACTTC. Amino acid sequence: CASGGLAGSGLETQYF.

This clone was observed a few times. V gene TRBV9 combines with J gene TRBJ1-6; D is unresolved. V was pared by 4 bases and J by 5 bases, with 13 bases between. CDR1 and CDR2 from the germline V gene are SGDLS and YYNGEE. There are 15 residues in the CDR3. DNA for the CDR3: TGTGCCAGCAGCCCCGAGGCAGCAAATAATTCACCCCTCCACTTT. Its protein is CASSPEAANNSPLHF.

The chain combines TRBV14 with TRBJ2-7; D might be TRBD2 (6 bases). The V end was cut by 4 bases, the J end by 6 bases, with 10 bases between. Germline V gene data show CDR1 as SGHDN and CDR2 as FVKESK. This CDR3 is built from 12 residues. CDR3 coding DNA: TGTGCCAGCAGCCCGGGACTGGCCGAGCAGTACTTC. It codes for CASSPGLAEQYF.

This clone was seen a handful of times. The V call is TRBV28, the J call TRBJ1-2, with a tentative D call TRBD1 (5 bases). Trimming took off 1 base at V and 10 bases at J, with 13 bases between the two ends. The CDR3 extends over 13 amino acids. Germline lookup yields CDR1 MDHEN and CDR2 SYDVKM. The CDR3 bases are TGTGCCAGCAGTTTATACAGGTCAGGTACCTACACCTTC. Translation: CASSLYRSGTYTF.

The chain has TRBV19 and TRBJ2-3, with 12 nucleotides matching TRBD2. With V trimmed by 5 bases and J by 6 bases, 9 bases remained unmatched. The CDR3 is 16 amino acids. Germline CDR1 and CDR2: LNHDA and SQIVND (reference sequence). In DNA form, the CDR3 reads TGTGCCAGTAGTCCTGGGCTAGCGGGGGGGCCTGATACGCAGTATTTT. It translates to CASSPGLAGGPDTQYF. The variable domain in full, with the rest retrieved from reference TRBV19 and TRBJ2-3, is DGGITQSPKYLFRKEGQNVTLSCEQNLNHDAMYWYRQDPGQGLRLIYYSQIVNDFQKGDIAEGYSVSREKKESFPLTVTSAQKNPTAFYLCASSPGLAGGPDTQYFGPGTRLTVL.

This chain uses TRBV27 with TRBJ1-2; the D gene is possibly TRBD1 (6 bases). This CDR3 spans 16 amino acids. Trimming stripped 5 bases from V and 3 bases from J, with 19 bases between. CDR1 and CDR2 (germline): MNHEY, SMNVEV (reference sequence). DNA for the CDR3: TGTGCCAGCAGTCCCAATATCCTCGACAGGTACTATGGCTACACCTTC. Its protein is CASSPNILDRYYGYTF.

This chain's CDR3 is CASSQGQENYGYTF. Here the CDR3 DNA reads TGCGCCAGCAGCCAAGGACAGGAGAACTATGGCTACACCTTC. V and J are TRBV4-3 and TRBJ1-2, with a tentative D call TRBD1 (6 bases). Germline-derived CDR1 and CDR2 are LGHNA and YSLEER. CDR3 size: 14 residues. Deletions cut 1 base from V and 2 bases from J, with 8 bases between.

The V gene is TRBV28, the J gene TRBJ1-4; possibly TRBD1 for D (5 bases). The CDR3 runs 16 residues. Per germline, CDR1 MDHEN and CDR2 SYDVKM. Trimming stripped 1 base from V and 3 bases from J, with 12 bases between. CDR3 DNA sequence: TGTGCCAGCAGTTTATCCGTAGGGGCGTCTAATGAAAAACTGTTTTTT. Amino acid sequence: CASSLSVGASNEKLFF.

Only a few counts were recorded for this clone. The rearrangement uses TRBV9 and TRBJ2-5; 9 bases map to TRBD2. This CDR3 has 18 amino acids. The V gene end was trimmed by 0 bases and the J gene end by 1 base; junction bases not matched to a gene: 10. Germline lookup yields CDR1 SGDLS and CDR2 YYNGEE. The CDR3 sequence is CASSVGLAGAGPQETQYF. CDR3 nucleotide sequence: TGTGCCAGCAGCGTAGGGTTAGCGGGGGCGGGCCCCCAAGAGACCCAGTACTTC.

The gene calls are TRBV10-3 and TRBJ1-5; 10 nucleotides match TRBD1. Germline V gene lookup returns CDR1 ENHRY and CDR2 SYGVKD. The junction had 8 bases not matched to a gene; V was cut back by 2 bases and J by 1 base. This CDR3 is 18 amino acids long. The CDR3 DNA reads as TGTGCCATCAGTGAGGGGACAGGGGCCGTCTTGAGCAATCAGCCCCAGCATTTT. Translated, it gives CAISEGTGAVLSNQPQHF.